The source of this TCR beta chain is a study of molecular identifiers for immune sequencing clone quantification. Germline V gene sequence: CDR1 SGHTA, CDR2 FQGTGA. The CDR3 has 16 amino acids. V trimming: 4 bases; J trimming: 7 bases; junction bases outside the gene matches: 6. With RNA at 10%, 30% or 50%, naive CD8 libraries came from approximately 20,000 to 1,000,000 sorted cells. Bulk TCR libraries used previously described methods and listed TCR primers. TCRdb itself ran the PCR reads through MiXCR, one entry per CDR3 protein. The table lists about 630,000 distinct CDR3 sequences, around 25% of them singletons, with 0.78% in the top ten.

The source of this sequence is a human donor in good health. Some libraries in this study had Jurkat cell RNA spiked in. The V call is TRBV7-3, the J call TRBJ2-1; 14 bases are a match to TRBD2. The sequencing sample was made of naive CD8+ T cells from blood, with Jurkat cell RNA spiked in. Subset: FACS-sorted CD8+CD4-CCR7+CD45RA+ naive T cells. Here the CDR3 DNA reads TGTGCCAGCAGCTCACTAGGGACTAGCGGGAGAAATGAGCAGTTCTTC. Amino acids: CASSSLGTSGRNEQFF.